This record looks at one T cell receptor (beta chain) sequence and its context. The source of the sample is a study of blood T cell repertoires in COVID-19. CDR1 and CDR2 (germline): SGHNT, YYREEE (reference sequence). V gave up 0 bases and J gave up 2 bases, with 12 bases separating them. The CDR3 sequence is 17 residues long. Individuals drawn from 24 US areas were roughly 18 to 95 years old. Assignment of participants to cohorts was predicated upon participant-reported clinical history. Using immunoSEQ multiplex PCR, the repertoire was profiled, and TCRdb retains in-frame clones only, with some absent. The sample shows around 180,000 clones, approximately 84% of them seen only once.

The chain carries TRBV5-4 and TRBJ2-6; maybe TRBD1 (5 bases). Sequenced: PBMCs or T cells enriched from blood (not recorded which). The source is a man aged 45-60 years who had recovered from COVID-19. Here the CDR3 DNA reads TGTGCCAGCAGCTTGGGGGCGACAGCGACTGGGGCCAACGTCCTGACTTTC. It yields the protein CASSLGATATGANVLTF.